The present T cell receptor (beta chain) was sequenced within a study of T-cell reconstitution after alpha-beta-depleted transplantation in children. Study outcomes and limitations: Several hundred expanded graft clones reportedly were the source of alpha-beta T cells about two months after transplant.

Germline-derived CDR1 and CDR2 are SGHTA and FQGNSA. V was pared by 5 bases and J by 0 bases, with 8 bases of the junction left unmatched. CDR3 length: 16 residues. Molecular barcoding with unique molecular identifiers was used for the TCRbeta library. TCRdb passed the PCR reads through MiXCR, listing each CDR3 protein once. The repertoire includes about 580,000 distinct CDR3 sequences, 20% to 25% of them detected once, and about 14% sits in the top ten. The table lists this clonotype with a count of one. Antigen unknown. The sample was PBMCs, mostly from graft donor cells, taken 360 days after TCRalphabeta/CD19-depleted stem cell transplant. The chain employs TRBV7-2 and TRBJ2-3; 7 bases align to TRBD1. The receptor was derived from a boy in the first two years of life who had a stem cell transplant for acute myeloid leukemia, so the T cells may come from the graft donor. The CDR3, as DNA: TGTGCCAGCAGCCTGTGGGGACAGCCTAGCACAGATACGCAGTATTTT. Amino acid sequence: CASSLWGQPSTDTQYF.